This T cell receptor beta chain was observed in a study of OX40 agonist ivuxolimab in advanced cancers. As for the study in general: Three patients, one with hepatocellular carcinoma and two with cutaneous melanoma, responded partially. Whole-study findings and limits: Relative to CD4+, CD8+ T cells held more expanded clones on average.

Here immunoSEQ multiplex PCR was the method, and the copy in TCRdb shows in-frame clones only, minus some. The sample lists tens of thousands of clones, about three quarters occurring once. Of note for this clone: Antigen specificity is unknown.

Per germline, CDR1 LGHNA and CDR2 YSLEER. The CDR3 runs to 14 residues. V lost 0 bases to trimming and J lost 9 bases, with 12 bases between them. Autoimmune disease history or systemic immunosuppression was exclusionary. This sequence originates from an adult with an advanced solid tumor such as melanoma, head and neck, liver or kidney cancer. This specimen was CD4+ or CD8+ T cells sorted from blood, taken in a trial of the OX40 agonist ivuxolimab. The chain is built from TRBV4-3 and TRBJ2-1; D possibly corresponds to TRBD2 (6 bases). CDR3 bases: TGCGCCAGCAGCCAAGATTTTGAGGGAGGTGAGCAGTTCTTC. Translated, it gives CASSQDFEGGEQFF.